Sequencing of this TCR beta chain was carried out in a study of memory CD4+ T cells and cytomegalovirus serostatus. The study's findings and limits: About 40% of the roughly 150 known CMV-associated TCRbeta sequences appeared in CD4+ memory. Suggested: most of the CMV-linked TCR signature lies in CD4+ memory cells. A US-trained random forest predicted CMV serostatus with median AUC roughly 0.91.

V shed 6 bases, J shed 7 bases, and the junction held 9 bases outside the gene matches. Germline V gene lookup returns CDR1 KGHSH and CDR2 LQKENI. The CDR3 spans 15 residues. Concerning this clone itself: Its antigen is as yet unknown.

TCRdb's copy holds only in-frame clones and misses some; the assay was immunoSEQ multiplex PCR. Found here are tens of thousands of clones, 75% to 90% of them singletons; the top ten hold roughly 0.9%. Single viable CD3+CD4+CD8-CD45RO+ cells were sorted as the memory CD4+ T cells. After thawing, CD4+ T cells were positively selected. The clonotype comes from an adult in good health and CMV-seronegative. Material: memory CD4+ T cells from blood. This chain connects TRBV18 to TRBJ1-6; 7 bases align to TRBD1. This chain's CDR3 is CASSPEGATNSPLHF. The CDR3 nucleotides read TGTGCCAGCTCCCCCGAGGGGGCGACGAATTCACCCCTCCACTTT.